These T cell receptor beta chains were read from a single sample in a study of cytomegalovirus exposure and HLA in healthy donors. Repertoires were generated with immunoSEQ multiplex PCR, while TCRdb's copy carries only in-frame clones and drops some. The table includes roughly 100,000 clones, 13% to 15% detected once. Material: PBMCs. The receptors derive from a female donor in good health and CMV-seronegative. CDR3s include the opening cysteine and the closing phenylalanine or tryptophan. The D gene is left open where the match is weak. Where a row states a size, it is once, few, many or the class of an expanded clone; other rows omit it.

clone_size	v_call	d_call	j_call	cdr3_aa	cdr3_nt
NA	TRBV4-2	TRBD2	TRBJ2-5	CASSQPLAGSQETQYF	TGTGCCAGCAGCCAACCTCTAGCGGGGAGCCAAGAGACCCAGTACTTC
NA	TRBV4-1	TRBD1	TRBJ1-2	CASSPRGPGDGYTF	TGCGCCAGCAGCCCCAGGGGGCCTGGGGATGGCTACACCTTC
few	TRBV5-1	NA	TRBJ1-6	CASSRSDQFSSYNSPLHF	TGCGCCAGCAGCCGTAGCGACCAGTTTAGCTCCTATAATTCACCCCTCCACTTT
few	TRBV5-1	TRBD1	TRBJ1-6	CASSLAARGRLTSNSPLHF	TGCGCCAGCAGCTTGGCCGCCAGGGGGCGCCTGACATCGAATTCACCCCTCCACTTT
few	TRBV25-1	NA	TRBJ2-2	CASSEQGRSNTGELFF	TGTGCCAGCAGTGAACAGGGGCGATCGAACACCGGGGAGCTGTTTTTT
few	TRBV30	NA	TRBJ2-3	CAWSVQAGQADTQYF	TGTGCCTGGAGTGTACAGGCAGGGCAGGCAGATACGCAGTATTTT
few	TRBV11-2	TRBD2	TRBJ2-3	CASSLEVRGLAGPGDTQYF	TGTGCCAGCAGCTTAGAAGTTAGAGGACTAGCGGGACCGGGAGATACGCAGTATTTT
NA	TRBV5-4	TRBD1	TRBJ1-2	CASSLADRAGGYTF	TGTGCCAGCAGCTTGGCGGACAGGGCCGGGGGCTACACCTTC
NA	TRBV5-4	TRBD1	TRBJ1-6	CASSLEQGNSPLHF	TGTGCCAGCAGCTTGGAACAGGGGAATTCACCCCTCCACTTT
few	TRBV7-9	TRBD1	TRBJ1-1	CASSLARTGAEAFF	TGTGCCAGCAGCTTAGCACGGACAGGCGCTGAAGCTTTCTTT
few	TRBV19	NA	TRBJ1-1	CASTLRAGFMNTEAFF	TGTGCCAGTACCCTGAGGGCAGGATTCATGAACACTGAAGCTTTCTTT
NA	TRBV5-4	NA	TRBJ1-5	CASSLGGGQPQHF	TGTGCCAGCAGCTTGGGGGGGGGACAGCCCCAGCATTTT
few	TRBV15	NA	TRBJ1-5	CATSTPGAGVGNQPQHF	TGTGCCACCAGCACCCCAGGGGCAGGGGTTGGCAATCAGCCCCAGCATTTT
few	TRBV4-3	TRBD2	TRBJ2-1	CASSPGTSVYNEQFF	TGCGCCAGCAGCCCCGGGACTAGCGTCTACAATGAGCAGTTCTTC
NA	TRBV6-1	TRBD1	TRBJ2-5	CASSELGTAPGYF	TGTGCCAGCAGTGAGCTGGGGACAGCTCCGGGGTACTTC
NA	TRBV5-1	TRBD2	TRBJ2-3	CASSPSGRYTDTQYF	TGCGCCAGCAGCCCTAGCGGGCGATACACAGATACGCAGTATTTT
few	TRBV11-2	NA	TRBJ2-7	CASSLTKGYEQYF	TGTGCCAGCAGCCTGACTAAGGGCTACGAGCAGTACTTC
NA	TRBV30	TRBD1	TRBJ1-5	CACSLPGQGARGNQPQHF	TGTGCCTGCAGCCTCCCGGGACAGGGGGCGCGAGGGAATCAGCCCCAGCATTTT
NA	TRBV7-6	NA	TRBJ1-5	CASSSDSNQPQHF	TGTGCCAGCAGCAGCGACAGCAATCAGCCCCAGCATTTT
NA	TRBV18	NA	TRBJ2-5	CASSPGGLVQETQYF	TGTGCCAGCTCACCCGGCGGGCTAGTACAAGAGACCCAGTACTTC
NA	TRBV5-1	TRBD1	TRBJ1-1	CASSLGTVTDMNTEAFF	TGCGCCAGCAGCCTCGGGACAGTCACCGACATGAACACTGAAGCTTTCTTT
few	TRBV20-1	NA	TRBJ1-4	CSARTETVFF	TGCAGTGCTAGAACAGAAACGGTGTTTTTT
few	TRBV6-5	TRBD1	TRBJ1-3	CASTQTGDSGNTIYF	TGTGCCAGCACCCAGACAGGGGACTCTGGAAACACCATATATTTT
NA	TRBV29-1	TRBD1	TRBJ1-1	CSHRGVTNTEAFF	TGCAGCCACAGGGGGGTTACGAACACTGAAGCTTTCTTT
few	TRBV7-7	TRBD2	TRBJ2-3	CASSLVGPSSGGSDTQYF	TGTGCTAGCAGCTTAGTGGGACCGTCGAGCGGGGGGTCAGATACGCAGTATTTT